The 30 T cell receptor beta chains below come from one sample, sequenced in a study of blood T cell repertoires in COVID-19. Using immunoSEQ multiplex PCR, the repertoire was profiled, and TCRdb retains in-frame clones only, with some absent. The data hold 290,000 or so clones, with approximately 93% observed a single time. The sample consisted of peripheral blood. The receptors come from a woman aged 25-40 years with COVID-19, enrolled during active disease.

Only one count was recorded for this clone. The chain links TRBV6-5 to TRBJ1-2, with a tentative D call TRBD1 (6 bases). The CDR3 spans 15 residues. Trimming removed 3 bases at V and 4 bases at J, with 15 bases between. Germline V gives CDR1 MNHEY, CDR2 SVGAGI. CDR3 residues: CASSYDLDSLYGYTF. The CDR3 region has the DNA TGTGCCAGCAGTTATGATTTGGACAGCCTCTATGGCTACACCTTC.

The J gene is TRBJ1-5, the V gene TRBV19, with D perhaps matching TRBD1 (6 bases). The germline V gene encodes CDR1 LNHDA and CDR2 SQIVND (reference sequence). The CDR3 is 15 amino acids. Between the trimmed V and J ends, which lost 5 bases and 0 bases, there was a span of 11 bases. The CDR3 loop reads CASSVRGASNQPQHF. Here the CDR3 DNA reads TGTGCCAGTAGTGTCAGGGGAGCTAGCAATCAGCCCCAGCATTTT. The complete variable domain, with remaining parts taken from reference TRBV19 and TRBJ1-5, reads DGGITQSPKYLFRKEGQNVTLSCEQNLNHDAMYWYRQDPGQGLRLIYYSQIVNDFQKGDIAEGYSVSREKKESFPLTVTSAQKNPTAFYLCASSVRGASNQPQHFGDGTRLSIL.

The CDR3 here is CASSLADYEQYF. CDR3 DNA: TGCGCCAGCAGCTTGGCAGACTACGAGCAGTACTTC. The chain joins TRBV5-1 to TRBJ2-7; the D is unclear. In germline, CDR1 is SGHRS, CDR2 YFSETQ. Trimming removed 0 bases at V and 3 bases at J, with 4 bases between. This CDR3 has 12 amino acids.

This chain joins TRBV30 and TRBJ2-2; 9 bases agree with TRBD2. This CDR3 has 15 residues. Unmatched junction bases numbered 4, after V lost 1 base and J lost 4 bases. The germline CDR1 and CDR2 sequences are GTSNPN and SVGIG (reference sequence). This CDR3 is CAWSERTSVTGELFF. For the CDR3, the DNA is TGTGCCTGGAGTGAAAGGACTAGCGTCACCGGGGAGCTGTTTTTT.

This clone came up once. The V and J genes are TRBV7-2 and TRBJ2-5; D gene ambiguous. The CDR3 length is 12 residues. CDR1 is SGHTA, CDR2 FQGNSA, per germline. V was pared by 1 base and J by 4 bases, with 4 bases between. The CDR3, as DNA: TGTGCCAGCAGCTTAGGTATAGAGACCCAGTACTTC. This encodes CASSLGIETQYF.

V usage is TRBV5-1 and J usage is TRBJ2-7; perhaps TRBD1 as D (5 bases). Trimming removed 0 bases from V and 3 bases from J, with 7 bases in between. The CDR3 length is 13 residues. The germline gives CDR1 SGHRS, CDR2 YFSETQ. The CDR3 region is CASSLGQFYEQYF. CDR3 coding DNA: TGCGCCAGCAGCTTGGGACAGTTCTACGAGCAGTACTTC.

DNA of the CDR3: TGCAGCGTGGTAGCGGGCAAACAAGAGACCCAGTACTTC. It specifies CSVVAGKQETQYF. The chain is built from TRBV29-1 and TRBJ2-5; 7 nucleotides match TRBD2. This CDR3 is built from 13 residues. V shed 6 bases and J 2 bases; nucleotides not matched to a gene: 6. The V gene's germline CDR1 is SQVTM and CDR2 ANQGSEA.

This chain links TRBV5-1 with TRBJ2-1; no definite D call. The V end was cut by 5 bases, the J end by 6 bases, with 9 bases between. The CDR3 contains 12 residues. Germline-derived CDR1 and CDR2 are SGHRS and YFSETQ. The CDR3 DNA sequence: TGCGCCAGCAGAATCACCGGCAATGAGCAGTTCTTC. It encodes CASRITGNEQFF.

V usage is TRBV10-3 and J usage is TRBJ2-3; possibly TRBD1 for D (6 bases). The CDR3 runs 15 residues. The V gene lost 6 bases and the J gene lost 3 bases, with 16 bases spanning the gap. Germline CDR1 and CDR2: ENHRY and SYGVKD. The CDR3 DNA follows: TGTGCCATCAGAATAACACCAACAGGGACAGATACGCAGTATTTT. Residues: CAIRITPTGTDTQYF.

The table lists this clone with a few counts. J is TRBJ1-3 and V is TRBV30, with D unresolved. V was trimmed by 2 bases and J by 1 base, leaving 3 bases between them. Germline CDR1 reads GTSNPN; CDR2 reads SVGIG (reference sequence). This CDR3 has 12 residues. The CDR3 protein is CAWSSSGNTIYF. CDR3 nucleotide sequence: TGTGCCTGGAGTTCATCTGGAAACACCATATATTTT.

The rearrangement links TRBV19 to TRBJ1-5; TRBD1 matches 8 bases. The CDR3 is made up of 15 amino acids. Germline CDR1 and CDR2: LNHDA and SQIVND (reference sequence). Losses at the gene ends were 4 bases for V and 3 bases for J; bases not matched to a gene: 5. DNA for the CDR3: TGTGCCAGTAGTAGTACAGGGGGGAACAATCAGCCCCAGCATTTT. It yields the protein CASSSTGGNNQPQHF.

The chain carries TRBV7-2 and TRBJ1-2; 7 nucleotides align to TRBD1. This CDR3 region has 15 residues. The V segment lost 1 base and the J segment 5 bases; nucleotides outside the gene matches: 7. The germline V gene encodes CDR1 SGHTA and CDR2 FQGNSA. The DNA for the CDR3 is TGTGCCAGCAGCTTAGAAGGGACAGACCTTTATGGCTACACCTTC. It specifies CASSLEGTDLYGYTF.

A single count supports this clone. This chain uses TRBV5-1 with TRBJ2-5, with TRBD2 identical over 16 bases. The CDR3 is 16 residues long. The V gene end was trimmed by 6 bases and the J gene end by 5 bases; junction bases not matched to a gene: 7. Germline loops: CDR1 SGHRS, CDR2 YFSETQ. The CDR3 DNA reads TGCGCCAGCACGGGACTAGCGGGAGGGCCGGGGGAGACCCAGTACTTC. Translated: CASTGLAGGPGETQYF.

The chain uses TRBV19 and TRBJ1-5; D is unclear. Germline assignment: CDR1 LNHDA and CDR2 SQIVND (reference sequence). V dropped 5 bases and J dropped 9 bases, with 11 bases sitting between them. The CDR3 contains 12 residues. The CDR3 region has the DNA TGTGCCAGTAGTGAGGCCCGAGGGCCCCAGCATTTT. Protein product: CASSEARGPQHF.

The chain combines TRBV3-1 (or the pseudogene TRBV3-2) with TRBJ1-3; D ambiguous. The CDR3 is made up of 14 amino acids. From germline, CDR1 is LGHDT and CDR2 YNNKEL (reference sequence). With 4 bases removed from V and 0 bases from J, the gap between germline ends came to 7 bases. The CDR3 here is CASSPRNSGNTIYF. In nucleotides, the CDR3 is TGTGCCAGCAGCCCCAGAAACTCTGGAAACACCATATATTTT.

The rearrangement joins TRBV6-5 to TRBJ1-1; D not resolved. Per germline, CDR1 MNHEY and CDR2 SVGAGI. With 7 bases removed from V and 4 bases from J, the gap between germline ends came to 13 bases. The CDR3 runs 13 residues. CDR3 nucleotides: TGTGCCAGCATAGTAACGCCGGGCACTGAAGCTTTCTTT. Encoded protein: CASIVTPGTEAFF.

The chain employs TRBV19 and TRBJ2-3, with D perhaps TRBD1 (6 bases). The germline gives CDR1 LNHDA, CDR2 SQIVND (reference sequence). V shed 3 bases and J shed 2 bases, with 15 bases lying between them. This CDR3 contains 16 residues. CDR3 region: CASSMGATVNTDTQYF. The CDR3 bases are TGTGCCAGTAGTATGGGGGCTACAGTGAACACAGATACGCAGTATTTT. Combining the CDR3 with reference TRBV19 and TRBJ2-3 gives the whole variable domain DGGITQSPKYLFRKEGQNVTLSCEQNLNHDAMYWYRQDPGQGLRLIYYSQIVNDFQKGDIAEGYSVSREKKESFPLTVTSAQKNPTAFYLCASSMGATVNTDTQYFGPGTRLTVL.

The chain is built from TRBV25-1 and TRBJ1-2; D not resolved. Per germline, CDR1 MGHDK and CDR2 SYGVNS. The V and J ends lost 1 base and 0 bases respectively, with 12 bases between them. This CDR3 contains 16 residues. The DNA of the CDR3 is TGTGCCAGCAGTGAATTAGAGACACCTCCTAACTATGGCTACACCTTC. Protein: CASSELETPPNYGYTF.

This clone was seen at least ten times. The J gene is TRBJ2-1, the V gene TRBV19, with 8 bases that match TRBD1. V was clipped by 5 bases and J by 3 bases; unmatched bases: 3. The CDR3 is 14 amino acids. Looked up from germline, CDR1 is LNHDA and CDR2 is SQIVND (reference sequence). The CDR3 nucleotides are TGTGCCAGTAGTTTGGACAGGGACTACAATGAGCAGTTCTTC. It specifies CASSLDRDYNEQFF.

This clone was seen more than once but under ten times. The CDR3 spells CSVDSGAGNTIYF. CDR3 coding DNA: TGCAGCGTTGATTCAGGGGCTGGAAACACCATATATTTT. V usage is TRBV29-1 and J usage is TRBJ1-3; maybe TRBD1 (6 bases). The V gene's germline CDR1 is SQVTM and CDR2 ANQGSEA. Trimming cost V 3 bases and J 2 bases, with 8 bases left between them. The CDR3 has 13 amino acids.

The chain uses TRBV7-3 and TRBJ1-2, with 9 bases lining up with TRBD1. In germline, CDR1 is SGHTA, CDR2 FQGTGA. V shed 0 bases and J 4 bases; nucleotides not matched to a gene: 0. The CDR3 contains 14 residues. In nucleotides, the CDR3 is TGTGCCAGCAGCTTAACGGGACAGGGCTATGGCTACACCTTC. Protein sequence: CASSLTGQGYGYTF.

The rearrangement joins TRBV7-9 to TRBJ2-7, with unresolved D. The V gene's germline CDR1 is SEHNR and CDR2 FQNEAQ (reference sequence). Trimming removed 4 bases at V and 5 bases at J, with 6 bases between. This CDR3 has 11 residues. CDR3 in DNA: TGTGCCAGCAGCTCCCTAAACGAGCAGTACTTC. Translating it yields CASSSLNEQYF.

CDR3 bases: TGTGCCAGTAGCAAAACAGGGAGGGTTGCAACTAATGAAAAACTGTTTTTT. Translated: CASSKTGRVATNEKLFF. The chain joins TRBV19 to TRBJ1-4; D may be TRBD1 (6 bases). Trimming removed 6 bases at V and 0 bases at J, with 17 bases between. This CDR3 has 17 residues. Germline V gene data show CDR1 as LNHDA and CDR2 as SQIVND (reference sequence).

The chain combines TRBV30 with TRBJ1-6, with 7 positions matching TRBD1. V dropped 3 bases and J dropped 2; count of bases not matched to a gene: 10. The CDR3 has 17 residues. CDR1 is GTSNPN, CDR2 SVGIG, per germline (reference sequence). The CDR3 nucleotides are TGTGCCTGGAGCCCTGCATCAGGGGGAGCCTATAATTCACCCCTCCACTTT. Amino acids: CAWSPASGGAYNSPLHF. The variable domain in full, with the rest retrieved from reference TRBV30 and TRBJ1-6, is SQTIHQWPATLVQPVGSPLSLECTVEGTSNPNLYWYRQAAGRGLQLLFYSVGIGQISSEVPQNLSASRPQDRQFILSSKKLLLSDSGFYLCAWSPASGGAYNSPLHFGNGTRLTVT.

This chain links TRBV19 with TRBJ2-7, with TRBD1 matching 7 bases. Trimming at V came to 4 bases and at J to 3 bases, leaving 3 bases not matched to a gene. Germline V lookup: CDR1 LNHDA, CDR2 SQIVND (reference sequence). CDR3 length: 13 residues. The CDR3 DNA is TGTGCCAGTAGTAACCGGGACAGCTACGAGCAGTACTTC. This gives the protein CASSNRDSYEQYF.

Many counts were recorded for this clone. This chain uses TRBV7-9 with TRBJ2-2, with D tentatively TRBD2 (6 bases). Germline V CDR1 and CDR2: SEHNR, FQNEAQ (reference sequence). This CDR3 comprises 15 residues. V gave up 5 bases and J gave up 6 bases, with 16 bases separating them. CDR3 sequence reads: CASSPRGLSAGELFF. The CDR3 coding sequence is TGTGCCAGCAGCCCTAGGGGACTTTCCGCCGGGGAGCTGTTTTTT.

CDR3 coding DNA: TGTGCCAGCAGCAAGACTAGCGAACGCACAGATACGCAGTATTTT. Translating gives CASSKTSERTDTQYF. V and J are TRBV9 and TRBJ2-3; TRBD2 agrees at 8 bases. The CDR3 is made up of 15 amino acids. V gave up 4 bases and J gave up 1 base; unmatched junction bases: 5. Per the germline V gene, CDR1 is SGDLS and CDR2 is YYNGEE.

The CDR3: CASSYAGYNEQFF. CDR3 coding DNA: TGTGCCAGCAGTTACGCAGGGTACAATGAGCAGTTCTTC. The rearrangement uses TRBV3-1 (or the pseudogene TRBV3-2) and TRBJ2-1; D may be TRBD1 (5 bases). Germline V lookup: CDR1 LGHDT, CDR2 YNNKEL (reference sequence). The CDR3 consists of 13 residues. Trimming cost V 6 bases and J 4 bases, with 10 bases left between them.

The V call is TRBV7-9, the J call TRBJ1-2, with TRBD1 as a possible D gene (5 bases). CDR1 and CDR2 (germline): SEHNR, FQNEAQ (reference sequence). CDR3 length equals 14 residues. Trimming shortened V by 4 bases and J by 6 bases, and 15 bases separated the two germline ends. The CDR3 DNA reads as TGTGCCAGCAGCTGGACCTCAGGGTTAGATGGCTACACCTTC. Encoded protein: CASSWTSGLDGYTF.

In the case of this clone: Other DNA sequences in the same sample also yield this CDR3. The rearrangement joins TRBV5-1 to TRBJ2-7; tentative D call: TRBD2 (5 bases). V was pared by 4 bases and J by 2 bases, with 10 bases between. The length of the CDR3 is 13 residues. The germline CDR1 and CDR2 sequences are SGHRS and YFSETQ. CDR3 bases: TGCGCCAGCAGCAGCAGCGGAACCTACGAGCAGTACTTC. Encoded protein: CASSSSGTYEQYF.